This TCR beta chain was sequenced for a study of regulatory T cells in long-lasting Graves disease. Notes on this clonotype: Its antigen is undetermined.

CDR3 length equals 14 residues. V lost 4 bases to trimming and J lost 2 bases, with 6 bases between them. Germline V gives CDR1 LGHDT, CDR2 YNNKEL (reference sequence). Sequencing libraries for TCR beta were prepared with iRepertoire HTBI primers and Arm-PCR of CDR3 regions. TCRdb fed the multiplex PCR reads into MiXCR, producing one record per CDR3 protein. The table has a few hundred thousand distinct CDR3 sequences, 15% to 20% seen once. Study-wide points: A limited number of samples was an acknowledged limitation.

Time point: newly diagnosed GD, antithyroid drugs for less than 3 months. RNA extracted from PBMCs served as the sequencing template. The sequences come from peripheral blood mononuclear cells (PBMCs), collected at new diagnosis, from a patient treated with antithyroid drugs. The clonotype originates from a female donor with Graves disease. The rearrangement links TRBV3-1 to TRBJ2-6; unclear D gene. In DNA form, the CDR3 reads TGTGCCAGCAGCCTTGGGGCTGGGGCCAACGTCCTGACTTTC. Protein: CASSLGAGANVLTF.